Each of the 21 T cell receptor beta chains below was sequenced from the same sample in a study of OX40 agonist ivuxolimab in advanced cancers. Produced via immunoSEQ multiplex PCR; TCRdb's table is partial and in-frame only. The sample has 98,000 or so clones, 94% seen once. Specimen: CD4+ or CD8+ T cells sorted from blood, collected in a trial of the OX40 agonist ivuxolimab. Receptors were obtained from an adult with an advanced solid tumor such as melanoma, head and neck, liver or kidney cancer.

The CDR3 DNA is TGTGCCATCAGTGAGATGGGGGCCCACTACGAGCAGTACTTC. Translating it yields CAISEMGAHYEQYF. This chain joins TRBV10-3 and TRBJ2-7, with D perhaps matching TRBD1 (6 bases). The CDR3 loop spans 14 amino acids. V was trimmed by 2 bases and J by 3 bases, leaving 11 bases between them. Germline V gene data show CDR1 as ENHRY and CDR2 as SYGVKD.

This chain's CDR3 is CASSQDGDTQYF. The CDR3 DNA sequence: TGCGCCAGCAGCCAAGATGGGGATACGCAGTATTTT. The V gene is TRBV4-3, the J gene TRBJ2-3; D unresolved. CDR1 LGHNA and CDR2 YSLEER come from the germline V gene. The CDR3 loop spans 12 amino acids. Trimming pared 0 bases from V and 6 bases from J, leaving 4 bases between.

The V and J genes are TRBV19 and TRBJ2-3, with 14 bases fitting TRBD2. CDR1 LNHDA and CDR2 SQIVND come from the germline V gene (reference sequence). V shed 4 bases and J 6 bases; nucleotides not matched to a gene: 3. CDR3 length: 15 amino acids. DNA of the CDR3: TGTGCCAGTAGTAGACTAGCGGGGGGGCGGGATACGCAGTATTTT. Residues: CASSRLAGGRDTQYF.

In DNA, the CDR3 is TGTGCCAGCACGACTTATGGTTGGGGTCGGCGGGAGACCCAGTACTTC. It yields the protein CASTTYGWGRRETQYF. The rearrangement joins TRBV2 to TRBJ2-5; D uncertain. Trimming stripped 7 bases from V and 5 bases from J, with 23 bases between. The CDR3 sequence is 16 residues long. Germline assignment: CDR1 SNHLY and CDR2 FYNNEI.

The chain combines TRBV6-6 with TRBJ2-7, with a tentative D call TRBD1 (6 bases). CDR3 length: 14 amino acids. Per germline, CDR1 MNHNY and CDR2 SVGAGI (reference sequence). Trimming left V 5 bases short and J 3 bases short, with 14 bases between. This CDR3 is CASSPDSGGYEQYF. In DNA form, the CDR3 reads TGTGCCAGCAGTCCGGACAGCGGAGGCTACGAGCAGTACTTC.

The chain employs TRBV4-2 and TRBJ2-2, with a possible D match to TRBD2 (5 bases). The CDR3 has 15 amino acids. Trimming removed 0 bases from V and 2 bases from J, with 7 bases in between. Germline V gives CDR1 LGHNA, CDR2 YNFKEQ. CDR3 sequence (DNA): TGTGCCAGCAGCCAAGATCGGGGAAACACCGGGGAGCTGTTTTTT. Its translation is CASSQDRGNTGELFF.

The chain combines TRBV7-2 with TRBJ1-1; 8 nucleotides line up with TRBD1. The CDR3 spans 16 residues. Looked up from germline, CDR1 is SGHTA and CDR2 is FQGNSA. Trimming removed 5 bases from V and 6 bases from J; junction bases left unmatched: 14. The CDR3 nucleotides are TGTGCCAGCAGCCCCTGGACAGGGTTCGTCCAGGCTGAAGCTTTCTTT. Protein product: CASSPWTGFVQAEAFF.

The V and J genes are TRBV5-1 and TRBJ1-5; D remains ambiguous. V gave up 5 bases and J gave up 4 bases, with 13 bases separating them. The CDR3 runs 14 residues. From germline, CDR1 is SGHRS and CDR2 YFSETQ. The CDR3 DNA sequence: TGCGCCAGCAGTTTTGAACACCCTAATCAGCCCCAGCATTTT. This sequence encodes CASSFEHPNQPQHF.

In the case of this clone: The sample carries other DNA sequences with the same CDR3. The CDR3 spells CASSVQGSNYGYTF. DNA for the CDR3: TGTGCCAGCAGCGTACAGGGATCTAACTATGGCTACACCTTC. This chain connects TRBV9 to TRBJ1-2, with TRBD1 as a possible D gene (5 bases). V was pared by 1 base and J by 0 bases, with 7 bases between. The CDR3 spans 14 residues. Germline values: CDR1 SGDLS, CDR2 YYNGEE.

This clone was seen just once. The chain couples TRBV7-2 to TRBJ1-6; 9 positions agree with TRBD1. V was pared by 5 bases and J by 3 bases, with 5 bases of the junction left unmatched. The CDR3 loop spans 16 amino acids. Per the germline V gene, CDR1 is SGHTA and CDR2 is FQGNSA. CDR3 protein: CASSLTTGGYNSPLHF. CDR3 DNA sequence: TGTGCCAGCAGCCTTACGACAGGGGGCTATAATTCACCCCTCCACTTT.

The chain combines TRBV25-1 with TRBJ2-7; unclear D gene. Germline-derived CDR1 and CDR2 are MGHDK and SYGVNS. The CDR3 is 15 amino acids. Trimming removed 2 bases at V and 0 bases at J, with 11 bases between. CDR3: CASSEITASSYEQYF. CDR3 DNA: TGTGCCAGCAGTGAAATTACTGCTAGCTCCTACGAGCAGTACTTC.

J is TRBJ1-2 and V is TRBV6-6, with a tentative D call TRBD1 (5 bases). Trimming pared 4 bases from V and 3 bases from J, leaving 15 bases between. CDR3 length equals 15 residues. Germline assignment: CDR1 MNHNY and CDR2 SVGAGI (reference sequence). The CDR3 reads CASSSSQGDDYGYTF. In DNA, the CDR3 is TGTGCCAGCAGTTCGTCCCAGGGTGACGACTATGGCTACACCTTC.

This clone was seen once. CDR3 region: CASSPGQTSYQETQYF. As DNA, the CDR3 is TGTGCCAGTAGTCCGGGACAGACTTCGTACCAAGAGACCCAGTACTTC. This chain joins TRBV19 and TRBJ2-5; 7 bases align to TRBD1. The germline CDR1 and CDR2 sequences are LNHDA and SQIVND (reference sequence). V was clipped by 5 bases and J by 0 bases; unmatched bases: 9. This CDR3 spans 16 amino acids.

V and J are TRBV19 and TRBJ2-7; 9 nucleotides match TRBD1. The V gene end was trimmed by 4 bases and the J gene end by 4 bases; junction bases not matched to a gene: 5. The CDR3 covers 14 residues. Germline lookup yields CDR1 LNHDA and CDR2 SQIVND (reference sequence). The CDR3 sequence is CASSKRTGVYEQYF. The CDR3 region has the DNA TGTGCCAGTAGTAAAAGGACAGGGGTTTACGAGCAGTACTTC.

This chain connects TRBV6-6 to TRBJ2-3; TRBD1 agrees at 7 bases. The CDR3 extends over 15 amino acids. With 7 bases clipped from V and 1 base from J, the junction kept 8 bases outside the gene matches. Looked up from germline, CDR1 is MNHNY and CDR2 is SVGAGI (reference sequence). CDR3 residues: CASNLLQGRTDTQYF. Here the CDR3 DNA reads TGTGCCAGCAACCTTTTACAGGGGCGCACAGATACGCAGTATTTT.

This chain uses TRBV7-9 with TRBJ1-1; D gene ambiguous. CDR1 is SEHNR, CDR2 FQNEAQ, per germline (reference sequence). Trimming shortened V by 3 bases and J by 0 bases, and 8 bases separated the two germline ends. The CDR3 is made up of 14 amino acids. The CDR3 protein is CASSLAAMNTEAFF. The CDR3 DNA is TGTGCCAGCAGCTTGGCAGCGATGAACACTGAAGCTTTCTTT. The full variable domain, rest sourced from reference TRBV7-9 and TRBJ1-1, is DTGVSQNPRHKITKRGQNVTFRCDPISEHNRLYWYRQTLGQGPEFLTYFQNEAQLEKSRLLSDRFSAERPKGSFSTLEIQRTEQGDSAMYLCASSLAAMNTEAFFGQGTRLTVV.

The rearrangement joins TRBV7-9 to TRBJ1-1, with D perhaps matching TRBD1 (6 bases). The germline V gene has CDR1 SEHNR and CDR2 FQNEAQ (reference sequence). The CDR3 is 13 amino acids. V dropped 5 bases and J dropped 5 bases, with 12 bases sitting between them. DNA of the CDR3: TGTGCCAGCAGCGCCAGGGGACGGACTGAAGCTTTCTTT. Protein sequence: CASSARGRTEAFF.

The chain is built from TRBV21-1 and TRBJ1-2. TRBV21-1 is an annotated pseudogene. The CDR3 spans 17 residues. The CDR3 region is CASSPPALEIVGYGYTF. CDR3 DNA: TGTGCCAGCAGCCCCCCCGCTTTAGAGATTGTTGGCTATGGCTACACCTTC.

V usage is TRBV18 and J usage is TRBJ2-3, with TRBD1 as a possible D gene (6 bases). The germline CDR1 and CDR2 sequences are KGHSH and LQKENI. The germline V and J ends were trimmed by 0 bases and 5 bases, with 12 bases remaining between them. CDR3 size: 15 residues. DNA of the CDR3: TGTGCCAGCTCACCACCCGGTCAAGGGGGAGATACGCAGTATTTT. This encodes CASSPPGQGGDTQYF.

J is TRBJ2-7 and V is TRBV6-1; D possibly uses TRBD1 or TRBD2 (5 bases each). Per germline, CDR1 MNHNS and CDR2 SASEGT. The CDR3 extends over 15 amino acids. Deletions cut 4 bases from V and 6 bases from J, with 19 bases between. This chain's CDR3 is CASSGAGTSTPEQYF. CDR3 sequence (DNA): TGTGCCAGCAGTGGAGCCGGGACGTCAACCCCCGAGCAGTACTTC.

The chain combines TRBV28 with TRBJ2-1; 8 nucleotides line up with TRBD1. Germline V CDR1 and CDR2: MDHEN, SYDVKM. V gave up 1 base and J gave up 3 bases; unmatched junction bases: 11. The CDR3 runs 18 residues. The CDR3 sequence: CASSLSGSQGGFYNEQFF. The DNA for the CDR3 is TGTGCCAGCAGTTTATCGGGTTCACAGGGGGGATTCTACAATGAGCAGTTCTTC.